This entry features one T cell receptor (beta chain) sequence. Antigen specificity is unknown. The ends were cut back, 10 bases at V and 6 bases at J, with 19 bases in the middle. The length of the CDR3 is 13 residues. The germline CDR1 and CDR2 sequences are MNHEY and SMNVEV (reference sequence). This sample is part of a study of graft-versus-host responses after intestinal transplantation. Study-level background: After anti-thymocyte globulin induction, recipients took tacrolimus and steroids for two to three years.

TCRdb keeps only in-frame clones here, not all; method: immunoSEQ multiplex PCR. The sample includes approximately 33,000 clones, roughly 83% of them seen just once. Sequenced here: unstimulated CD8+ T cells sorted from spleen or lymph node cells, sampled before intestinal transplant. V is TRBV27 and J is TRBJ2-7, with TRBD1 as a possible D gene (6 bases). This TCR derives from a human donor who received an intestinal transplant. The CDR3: CATQDRLSTEQYF. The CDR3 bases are TGTGCCACACAGGACAGATTATCTACCGAGCAGTACTTC.